This T cell receptor beta chain was captured by sequencing in a study of blood T cell repertoires in COVID-19. Turning to the study itself: Samples taken during acute and convalescent COVID-19 were collected in the United States, Italy and Spain. Nucleic acid was either cDNA or gDNA, and it came from T cells, B-cell-depleted T cells, or PBMCs.

V was pared by 6 bases and J by 3 bases, with 7 bases of the junction left unmatched. CDR1 and CDR2 from the germline V gene are MNHEY and SVGAGI. The CDR3 has 15 amino acids. In the source study's methods: Amplification of reference gene primers was used by the study to estimate nucleated cell counts. The method was immunoSEQ multiplex PCR; TCRdb's version includes in-frame clones alone and lacks a portion of them. That table gives V, J and clone size, and the DNA gave D and trimming. The sample yields around 130,000 clones, about four fifths seen once. The source is a man of 80 years or more with acute or convalescent COVID-19. The chain recombines TRBV6-5 with TRBJ1-5, with TRBD1 matching 8 bases. The specimen sequenced was peripheral blood. CDR3 sequence: CASSSPGQVNQPQHF. Here the CDR3 DNA reads TGTGCCAGCAGCAGCCCGGGACAGGTCAATCAGCCCCAGCATTTT.